The sequence of this T cell receptor beta chain was determined in a study of T cell responses to AZD1222 COVID-19 vaccine. General observations from the study: Spike-specific TCR depth and breadth grew after two AZD1222 doses.

V trimming: 4 bases; J trimming: 2 bases; junction bases outside the gene matches: 4. In germline, CDR1 is LGHDT, CDR2 YNNKEL (reference sequence). The CDR3 is 14 residues long. Turning to this clone: Its target is unknown.

The table came from immunoSEQ multiplex PCR; TCRdb's copy has only in-frame clones and leaves some out. This sample has about 120,000 clones, with about nine tenths found just once. This TCR came from an adult in good health. This chain joins TRBV3-1 (or the pseudogene TRBV3-2) and TRBJ1-2; 7 bases line up with TRBD1. The specimen comprised peripheral blood, sampled on day 0 of AZD1222 vaccination. Here the CDR3 DNA reads TGTGCCAGCAGCCCTGGACAGGCGAACTATGGCTACACCTTC. It encodes CASSPGQANYGYTF.